The text below deals with one T cell receptor (beta chain). Its target is not known. At one end, the junction sequence differs from germline, possibly due to a read error. The source of the sample is a study of post-analysis software for immune sequencing data. Findings and limits, study-wide: Controls' normalized Chao1 diversity significantly exceeded that of multiple sclerosis patients.

Unique molecular identifiers were present in the TCR beta cDNA libraries. TCRdb analysed the PCR reads with MiXCR anew, one entry per CDR3 protein. In the table there are under 900,000 distinct CDR3 sequences, approximately 50% of which are singletons. The TCR sequence derives from a girl aged 10-17 years with multiple sclerosis. The sequenced material came from blood.

The DNA for the CDR3 is TGTGCTAGCAGCTTAGCGGGAAGGCAAGAGACCCAGTACTTC. Translating gives CASSLAGRQETQYF. The chain has TRBV7-7 and TRBJ2-5; 8 bases match TRBD2. Germline V lookup: CDR1 SSHAT, CDR2 FNYEAQ (reference sequence). This CDR3 spans 14 amino acids.